What follows are 10 T cell receptor beta chains derived from one specimen sequenced in a study of long-term antiretroviral therapy in people with HIV. immunoSEQ v3.0 was run at survey level. This table comes from immunoSEQ multiplex PCR, and its TCRdb copy is limited to in-frame clones, with some not included. The table shows 20,000 to 25,000 clones, with roughly 84% occurring only once. This specimen was unsorted PBMCs, taken 0.2 years before starting antiretroviral therapy. The receptors come from a man between 18 and 35 years old with HIV.

CDR3 amino acids: CASSLGGQNYGYTF. The DNA for the CDR3 is TGTGCCAGCAGCTTAGGTGGGCAGAACTATGGCTACACCTTC. The chain has TRBV11-2 and TRBJ1-2; D gene ambiguous. The CDR3 spans 14 residues. Germline loops: CDR1 SGHAT, CDR2 FQNNGV. V lost 1 base and J 2 bases, leaving 8 bases between the germline ends.

This rearrangement joins TRBV19 to TRBJ1-2, with D perhaps TRBD1 (5 bases). From germline, CDR1 is LNHDA and CDR2 SQIVND (reference sequence). The CDR3 spans 12 residues. V gave up 9 bases and J gave up 4 bases, with 12 bases separating them. The CDR3 nucleotides read TGTGCCAGCCAGGGACGGAGCTATGGCTACACCTTC. It encodes CASQGRSYGYTF.

The chain combines TRBV6-1 with TRBJ2-7; no firm D call. This CDR3 contains 11 residues. CDR1 is MNHNS, CDR2 SASEGT, per germline. V lost 6 bases to trimming and J lost 3 bases, with 6 bases between them. The CDR3 protein is CASRGGYEQYF. CDR3 sequence (DNA): TGTGCCAGCAGGGGCGGCTACGAGCAGTACTTC.

Only one count was recorded for this clone. This CDR3 reads CASSRGGTGELFF. CDR3 DNA: TGTGCCAGCAGTCGAGGGGGCACCGGGGAGCTGTTTTTT. The gene calls are TRBV6-5 and TRBJ2-2, with D possibly matching TRBD1 (6 bases). In germline, CDR1 is MNHEY, CDR2 SVGAGI. The V and J ends lost 5 bases and 4 bases respectively, with 8 bases between them. CDR3 size: 13 residues.

The J gene is TRBJ2-6, the V gene TRBV11-2; D remains ambiguous. CDR3 length: 15 residues. The germline V gene has CDR1 SGHAT and CDR2 FQNNGV. The V gene lost 5 bases and the J gene lost 5 bases, with 13 bases spanning the gap. The CDR3 is CASSHPALRANVLTF. The CDR3 DNA sequence: TGTGCCAGCAGCCACCCCGCTCTGAGGGCCAACGTCCTGACTTTC.

V and J are TRBV30 and TRBJ2-7; D is uncertain. Germline loops: CDR1 GTSNPN, CDR2 SVGIG (reference sequence). The CDR3 loop spans 13 amino acids. V dropped 1 base and J dropped 1 base, with 8 bases sitting between them. The CDR3: CAWSEGFSYEQYF. The CDR3 DNA is TGTGCCTGGAGTGAAGGGTTTTCCTACGAGCAGTACTTC. The whole variable domain, filled in from reference TRBV30 and TRBJ2-7, reads SQTIHQWPATLVQPVGSPLSLECTVEGTSNPNLYWYRQAAGRGLQLLFYSVGIGQISSEVPQNLSASRPQDRQFILSSKKLLLSDSGFYLCAWSEGFSYEQYFGPGTRLTVT.

The chain links TRBV9 to TRBJ1-2; D is possibly TRBD1 (6 bases). CDR1 and CDR2 from the germline V gene are SGDLS and YYNGEE. V was cut by 0 bases and J by 5 bases, with 14 bases left in between. The CDR3 contains 15 residues. CDR3 DNA: TGTGCCAGCAGCGTAGGCGGGACACTGTTATATGGCTACACCTTC. As protein: CASSVGGTLLYGYTF.

This CDR3 is CASSLLGADTGELFF. CDR3 DNA: TGTGCCAGCAGCTTACTTGGCGCCGACACCGGGGAGCTGTTTTTT. The V and J genes are TRBV11-1 and TRBJ2-2; no firm D call. The CDR3 consists of 15 residues. Germline V gene sequence: CDR1 SGHAT, CDR2 FQDESV (reference sequence). V lost 2 bases and J lost 3, with 10 bases in between.

The chain links TRBV14 to TRBJ2-1; TRBD2 matches 13 bases. CDR1 and CDR2 from the germline V gene are SGHDN and FVKESK. The V segment lost 1 base and the J segment 3 bases; nucleotides outside the gene matches: 6. The CDR3 has 18 amino acids. The CDR3 sequence is CASSQVGLAGVIYNEQFF. CDR3 sequence (DNA): TGTGCCAGCAGCCAAGTCGGACTAGCGGGAGTGATCTACAATGAGCAGTTCTTC.

V and J are TRBV18 and TRBJ2-7; D is uncertain. Germline-derived CDR1 and CDR2 are KGHSH and LQKENI. Trimming took off 0 bases at V and 2 bases at J, with 5 bases between the two ends. CDR3 length: 13 residues. DNA for the CDR3: TGTGCCAGCTCACCACCGGGGACCTACGAGCAGTACTTC. Protein product: CASSPPGTYEQYF. The full variable domain, with the rest looked up from reference TRBV18 and TRBJ2-7, is NAGVMQNPRHLVRRRGQEARLRCSPMKGHSHVYWYRQLPEEGLKFMVYLQKENIIDESGMPKERFSAEFPKEGPSILRIQQVVRGDSAAYFCASSPPGTYEQYFGPGTRLTVT.